The entry below describes one T cell receptor beta chain. What it binds is not known. This sample stems from a study of T cell responses to AZD1222 COVID-19 vaccine. Germline CDR1 LNHNV, CDR2 YYDKDF (reference sequence). With 1 base removed from V and 4 bases from J, the gap between germline ends came to 11 bases. The CDR3 contains 15 residues. Study-level points and caveats: A rise in Spike-specific TCR breadth and depth followed two AZD1222 doses.

Sequenced by immunoSEQ multiplex PCR; TCRdb stores in-frame clones only, minus some. The table shows 150,000 or so clones, with 91% occurring only once. This chain uses TRBV15 with TRBJ2-1; D is tentatively TRBD1 or TRBD2 (5 bases each). The specimen was peripheral blood, collected on day 0 of AZD1222 vaccination. This TCR was sampled from an adult in good health. The DNA for the CDR3 is TGTGCCACCAGCAGAGGCCGGGACGCATACAATGAGCAGTTCTTC. The encoded protein is CATSRGRDAYNEQFF.